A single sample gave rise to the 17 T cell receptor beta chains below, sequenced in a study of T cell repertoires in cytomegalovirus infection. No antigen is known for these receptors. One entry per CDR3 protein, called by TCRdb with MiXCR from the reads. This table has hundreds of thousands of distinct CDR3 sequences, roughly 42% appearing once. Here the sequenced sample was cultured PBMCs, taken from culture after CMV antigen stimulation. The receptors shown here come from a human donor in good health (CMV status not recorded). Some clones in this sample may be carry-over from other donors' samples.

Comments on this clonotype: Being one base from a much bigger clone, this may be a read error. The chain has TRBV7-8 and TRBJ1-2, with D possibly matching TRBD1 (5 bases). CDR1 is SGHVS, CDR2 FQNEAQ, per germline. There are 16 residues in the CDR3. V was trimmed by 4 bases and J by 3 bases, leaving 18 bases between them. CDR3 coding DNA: TGTGCCAGCAGCTCAAGCCGAACCAGGGATGACTATGGCTACACCTTC. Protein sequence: CASSSSRTRDDYGYTF.

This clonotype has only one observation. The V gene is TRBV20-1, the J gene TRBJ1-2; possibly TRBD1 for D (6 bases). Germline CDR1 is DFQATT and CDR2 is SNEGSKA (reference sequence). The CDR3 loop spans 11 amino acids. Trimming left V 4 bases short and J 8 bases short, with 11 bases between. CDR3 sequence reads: CSATDSRGYTF. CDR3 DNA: TGCAGTGCTACGGACAGCCGCGGCTACACCTTC.

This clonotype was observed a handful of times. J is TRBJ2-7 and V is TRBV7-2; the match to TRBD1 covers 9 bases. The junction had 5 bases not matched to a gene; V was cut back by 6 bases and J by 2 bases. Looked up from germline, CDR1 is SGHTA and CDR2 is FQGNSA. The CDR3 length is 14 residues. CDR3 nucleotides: TGTGCCAGCAGGGGGGACAGGGCCACCTACGAGCAGTACTTC. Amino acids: CASRGDRATYEQYF.

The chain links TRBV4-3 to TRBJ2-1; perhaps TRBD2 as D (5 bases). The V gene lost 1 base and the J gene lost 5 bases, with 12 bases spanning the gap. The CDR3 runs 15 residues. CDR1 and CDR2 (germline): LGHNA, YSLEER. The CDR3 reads CASSQVWTGNNEQFF. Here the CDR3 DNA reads TGCGCCAGCAGCCAAGTCTGGACTGGAAACAATGAGCAGTTCTTC.

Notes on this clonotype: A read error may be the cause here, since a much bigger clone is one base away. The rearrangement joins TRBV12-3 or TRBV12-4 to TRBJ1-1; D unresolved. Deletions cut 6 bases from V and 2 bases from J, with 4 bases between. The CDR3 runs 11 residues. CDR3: CASSFNTEAFF. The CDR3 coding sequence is TGTGCCAGCAGCTTTAACACTGAAGCTTTCTTT.

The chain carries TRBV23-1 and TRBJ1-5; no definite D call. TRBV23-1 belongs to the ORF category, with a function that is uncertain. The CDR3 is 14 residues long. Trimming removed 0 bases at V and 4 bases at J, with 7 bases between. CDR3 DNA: TGCGCCAGCAGTCAATCGTTGGCGAATCAGCCCCAGCATTTT. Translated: CASSQSLANQPQHF.

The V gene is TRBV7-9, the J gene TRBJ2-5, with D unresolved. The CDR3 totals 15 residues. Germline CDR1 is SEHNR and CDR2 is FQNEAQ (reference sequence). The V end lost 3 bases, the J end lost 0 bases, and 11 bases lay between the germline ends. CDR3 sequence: CASSFKSDDQETQYF. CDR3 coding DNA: TGTGCCAGCAGCTTTAAGAGCGATGACCAAGAGACCCAGTACTTC.

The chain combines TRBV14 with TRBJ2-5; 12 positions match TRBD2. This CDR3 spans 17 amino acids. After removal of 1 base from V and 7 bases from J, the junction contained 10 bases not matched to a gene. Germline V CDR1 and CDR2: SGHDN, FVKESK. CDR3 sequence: CASSQAPGTSGRPTQYF. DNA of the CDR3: TGTGCCAGCAGCCAAGCCCCCGGGACTAGCGGGCGCCCGACCCAGTACTTC.

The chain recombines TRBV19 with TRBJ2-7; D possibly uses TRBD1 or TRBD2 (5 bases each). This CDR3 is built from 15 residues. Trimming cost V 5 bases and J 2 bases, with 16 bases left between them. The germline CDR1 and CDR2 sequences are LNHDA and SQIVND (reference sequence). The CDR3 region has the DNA TGTGCCAGTAGTGAGGGGTCGGCAGGGCCCTACGAGCAGTACTTC. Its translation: CASSEGSAGPYEQYF.

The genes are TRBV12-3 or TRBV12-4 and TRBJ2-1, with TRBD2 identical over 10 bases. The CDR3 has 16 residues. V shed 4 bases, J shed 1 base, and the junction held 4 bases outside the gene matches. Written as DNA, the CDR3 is TGTGCCAGCAGTTCTAGCGGGAGTGGTTCCTACAATGAGCAGTTCTTC. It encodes CASSSSGSGSYNEQFF.

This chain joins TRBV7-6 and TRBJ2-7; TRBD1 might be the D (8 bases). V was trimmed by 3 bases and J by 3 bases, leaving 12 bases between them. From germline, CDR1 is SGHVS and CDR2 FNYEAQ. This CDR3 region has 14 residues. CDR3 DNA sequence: TGTGCCAGCAGCTTCAACAGGGGGGGCTACGAGCAGTACTTC. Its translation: CASSFNRGGYEQYF.

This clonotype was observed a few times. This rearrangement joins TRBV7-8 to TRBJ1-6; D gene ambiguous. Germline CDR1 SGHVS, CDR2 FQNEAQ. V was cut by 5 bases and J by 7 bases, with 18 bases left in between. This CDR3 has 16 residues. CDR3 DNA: TGTGCCAGCAGCCCGAGCCGGGTCCAAGGGAATTCACCCCTCCACTTT. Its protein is CASSPSRVQGNSPLHF.

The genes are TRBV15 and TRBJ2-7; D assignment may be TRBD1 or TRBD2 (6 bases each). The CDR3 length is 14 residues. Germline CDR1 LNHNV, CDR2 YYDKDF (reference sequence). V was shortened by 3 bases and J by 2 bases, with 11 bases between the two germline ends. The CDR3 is CATSRPGAAYEQYF. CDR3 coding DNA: TGTGCCACCAGCAGGCCGGGGGCGGCCTACGAGCAGTACTTC.

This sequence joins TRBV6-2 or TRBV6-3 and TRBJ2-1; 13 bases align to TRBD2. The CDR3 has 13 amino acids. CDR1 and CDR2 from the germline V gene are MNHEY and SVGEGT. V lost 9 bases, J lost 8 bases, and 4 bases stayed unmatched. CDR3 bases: TGTGCCAGTGGGACTAGCGGGGTATATGAGCAGTTCTTC. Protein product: CASGTSGVYEQFF.

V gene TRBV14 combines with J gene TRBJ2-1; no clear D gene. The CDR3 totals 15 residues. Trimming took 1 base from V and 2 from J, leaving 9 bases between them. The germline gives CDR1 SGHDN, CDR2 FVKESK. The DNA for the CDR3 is TGTGCCAGCAGCCAAGTAAGGGTTGCCTACAATGAGCAGTTCTTC. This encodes CASSQVRVAYNEQFF.

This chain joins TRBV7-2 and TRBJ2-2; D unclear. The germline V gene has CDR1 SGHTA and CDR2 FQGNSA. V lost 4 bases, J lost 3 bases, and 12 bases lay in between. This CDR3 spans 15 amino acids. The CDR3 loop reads CASSSFMADTGELFF. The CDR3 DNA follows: TGTGCCAGCAGCTCTTTTATGGCGGACACCGGGGAGCTGTTTTTT.

The chain's CDR3 is CASSWGLAGHEQFF. The CDR3 DNA follows: TGTGCCAGCAGTTGGGGACTAGCGGGCCATGAGCAGTTCTTC. The J gene is TRBJ2-1, the V gene TRBV25-1, with TRBD2 identical over 12 bases. Germline CDR1 and CDR2: MGHDK and SYGVNS. V was pared by 5 bases and J by 8 bases, with 4 bases of the junction left unmatched. The CDR3 sequence is 14 residues long.